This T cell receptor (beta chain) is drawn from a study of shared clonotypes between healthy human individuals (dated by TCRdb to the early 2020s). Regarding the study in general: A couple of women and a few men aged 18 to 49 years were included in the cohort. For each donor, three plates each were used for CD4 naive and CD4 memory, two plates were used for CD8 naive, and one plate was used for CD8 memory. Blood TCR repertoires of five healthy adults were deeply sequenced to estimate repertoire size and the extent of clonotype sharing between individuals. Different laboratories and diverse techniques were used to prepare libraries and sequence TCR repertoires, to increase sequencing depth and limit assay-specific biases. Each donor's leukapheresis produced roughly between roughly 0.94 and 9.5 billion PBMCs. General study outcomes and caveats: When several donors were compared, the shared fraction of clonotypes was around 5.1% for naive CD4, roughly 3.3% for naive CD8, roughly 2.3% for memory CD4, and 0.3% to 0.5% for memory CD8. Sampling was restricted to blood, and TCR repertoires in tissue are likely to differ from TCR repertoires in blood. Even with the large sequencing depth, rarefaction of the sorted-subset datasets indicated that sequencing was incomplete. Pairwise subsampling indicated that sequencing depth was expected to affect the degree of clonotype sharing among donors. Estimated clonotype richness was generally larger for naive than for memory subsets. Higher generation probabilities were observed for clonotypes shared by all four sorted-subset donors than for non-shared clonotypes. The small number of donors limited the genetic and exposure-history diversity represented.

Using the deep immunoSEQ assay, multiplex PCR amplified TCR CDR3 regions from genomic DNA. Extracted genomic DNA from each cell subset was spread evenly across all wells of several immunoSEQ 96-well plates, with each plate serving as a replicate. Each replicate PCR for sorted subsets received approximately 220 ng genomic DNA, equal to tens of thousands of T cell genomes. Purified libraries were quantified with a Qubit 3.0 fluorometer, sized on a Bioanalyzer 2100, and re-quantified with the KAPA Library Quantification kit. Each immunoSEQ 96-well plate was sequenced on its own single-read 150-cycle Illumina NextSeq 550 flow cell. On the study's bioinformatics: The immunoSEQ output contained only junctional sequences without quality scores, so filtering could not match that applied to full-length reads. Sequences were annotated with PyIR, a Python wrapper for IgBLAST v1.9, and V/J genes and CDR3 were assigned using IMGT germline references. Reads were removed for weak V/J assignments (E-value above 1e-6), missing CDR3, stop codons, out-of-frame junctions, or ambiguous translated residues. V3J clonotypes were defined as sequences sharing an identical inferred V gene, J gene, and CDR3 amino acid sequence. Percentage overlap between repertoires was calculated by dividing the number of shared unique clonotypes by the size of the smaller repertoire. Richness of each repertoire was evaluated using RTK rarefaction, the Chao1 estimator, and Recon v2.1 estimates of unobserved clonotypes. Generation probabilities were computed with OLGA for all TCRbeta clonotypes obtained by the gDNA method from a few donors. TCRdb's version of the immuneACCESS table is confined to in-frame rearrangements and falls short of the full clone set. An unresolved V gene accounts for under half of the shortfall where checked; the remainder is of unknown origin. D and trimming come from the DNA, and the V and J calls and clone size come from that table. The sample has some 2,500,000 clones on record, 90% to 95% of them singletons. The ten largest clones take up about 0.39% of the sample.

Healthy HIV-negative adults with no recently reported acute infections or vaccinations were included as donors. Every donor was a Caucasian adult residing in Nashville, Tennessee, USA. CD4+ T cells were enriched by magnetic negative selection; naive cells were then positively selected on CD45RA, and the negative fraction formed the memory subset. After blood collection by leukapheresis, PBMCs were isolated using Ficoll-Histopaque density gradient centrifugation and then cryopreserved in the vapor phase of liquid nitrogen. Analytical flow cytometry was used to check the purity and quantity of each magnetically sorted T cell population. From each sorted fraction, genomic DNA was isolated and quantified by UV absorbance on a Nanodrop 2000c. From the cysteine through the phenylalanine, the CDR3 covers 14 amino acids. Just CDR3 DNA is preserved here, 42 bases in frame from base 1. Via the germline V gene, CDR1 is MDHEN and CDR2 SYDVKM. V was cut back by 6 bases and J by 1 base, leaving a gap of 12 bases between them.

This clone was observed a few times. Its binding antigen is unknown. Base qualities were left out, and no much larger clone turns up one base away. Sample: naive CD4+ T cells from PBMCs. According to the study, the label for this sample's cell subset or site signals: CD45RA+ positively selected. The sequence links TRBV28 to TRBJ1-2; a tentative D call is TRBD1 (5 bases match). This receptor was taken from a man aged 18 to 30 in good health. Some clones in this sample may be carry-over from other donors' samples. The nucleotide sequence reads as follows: TGTGCCAGCAGGGGAGTCGGGGGTAACTATGGCTACACCTTC. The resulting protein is CASRGVGGNYGYTF.